This TCR beta chain originates from a study of shared clonotypes between healthy human individuals. Worth noting for this clone: The antigen is undetermined.

Assay used: immunoSEQ multiplex PCR; TCRdb lists only in-frame clones, some missing. This sample yields about 1.5 million clones, of which 98% are seen a single time; roughly 0.42% belongs to the top ten. The CDR3 is made up of 15 amino acids. V lost 6 bases to trimming and J lost 5 bases; unmatched junction nucleotides: 12. Germline V gene data show CDR1 as SGHRS and CDR2 as YFSETQ. Study outcomes and limitations: Of the naive CD4 clonotypes, approximately 5% were shared across a handful of donors.

The rearrangement uses TRBV5-1 and TRBJ2-5, with TRBD2 identical over 8 bases. The source of this sequence is a man aged 30 to 45 in good health. Specimen: naive CD4+ T cells sorted from blood. The subset here: CD45RA+ positively selected. The CDR3: CASNRPGLVTETQYF. The CDR3 DNA is TGCGCCAGCAACCGTCCGGGACTAGTTACGGAGACCCAGTACTTC.